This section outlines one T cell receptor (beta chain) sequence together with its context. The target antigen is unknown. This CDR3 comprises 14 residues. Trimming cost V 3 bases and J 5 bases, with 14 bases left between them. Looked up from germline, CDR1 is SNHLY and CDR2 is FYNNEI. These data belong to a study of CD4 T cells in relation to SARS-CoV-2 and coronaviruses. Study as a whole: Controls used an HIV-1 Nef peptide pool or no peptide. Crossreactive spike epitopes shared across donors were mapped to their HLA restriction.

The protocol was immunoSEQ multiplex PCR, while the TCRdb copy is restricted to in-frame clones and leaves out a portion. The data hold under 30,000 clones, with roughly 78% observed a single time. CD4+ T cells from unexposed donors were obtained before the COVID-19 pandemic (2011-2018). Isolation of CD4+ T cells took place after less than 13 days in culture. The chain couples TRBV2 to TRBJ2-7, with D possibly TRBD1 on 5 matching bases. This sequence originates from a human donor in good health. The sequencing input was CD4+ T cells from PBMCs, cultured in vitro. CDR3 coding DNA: TGTGCCAGCAGTGAGGCAGGGATGAGCCACGAGCAGTACTTC. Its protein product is CASSEAGMSHEQYF.